This T cell receptor beta chain was sequenced during a study of technical replicates of blood from a few donors. With 1 base removed from V and 2 bases from J, the gap between germline ends came to 14 bases. CDR3 length: 16 amino acids. Per germline, CDR1 SGDLS and CDR2 YYNGEE. Clones were read by immunoSEQ multiplex PCR, and TCRdb kept only the in-frame ones, dropping some. The sample shows tens of thousands of clones, more than 90% of them seen only once. Sample: T cells isolated from PBMCs. This receptor was taken from a human donor in good health. This sequence joins TRBV9 and TRBJ2-3, with D possibly matching TRBD2 (5 bases). In DNA, the CDR3 is TGTGCCAGCAGCGTAACTGGCGCTAGCTACACAGATACGCAGTATTTT. Protein sequence: CASSVTGASYTDTQYF.